The 9 T cell receptor beta chains below come from one sample, sequenced in a study of T cells in Graves' hyperthyroidism and ophthalmopathy. RNA transcripts served as the template for amplifying TCR beta CDR3 regions. TCR CDR3 underwent first-round RT-PCR with the HTBI primer set. TCRdb passed the multiplex PCR reads through MiXCR, listing each CDR3 protein once. The repertoire holds 300,000 to 400,000 distinct CDR3 sequences, 21% seen once, with less than 65% in the top ten. Sequences were obtained from blood. The receptors originated from a woman in her fifties or sixties with Graves' hyperthyroidism.

The table lists this clonotype with a few counts. This rearrangement joins TRBV5-1 to TRBJ1-6; possibly TRBD1 for D (5 bases). The CDR3 spans 18 residues. Looked up from germline, CDR1 is SGHRS and CDR2 is YFSETQ. Trimming cost V 4 bases and J 0 bases, with 17 bases left between them. The CDR3 coding sequence is TGCGCCAGCAGCCCGGTTCAGGGCGGTAGCTCCTATAATTCACCCCTCCACTTT. Encoded protein: CASSPVQGGSSYNSPLHF.

The table lists this clonotype with many counts. This rearrangement joins TRBV5-1 to TRBJ1-2; 8 bases match TRBD1. Germline V gene sequence: CDR1 SGHRS, CDR2 YFSETQ. The CDR3 consists of 13 residues. The V segment lost 2 bases and the J segment 6 bases; nucleotides outside the gene matches: 3. CDR3 nucleotides: TGCGCCAGCAGCTTTTCAGGGGGCGATGGCTACACCTTC. This codes for CASSFSGGDGYTF.

V gene TRBV6-5 combines with J gene TRBJ2-7; D assignment may be TRBD1 or TRBD2 (5 bases each). In germline, CDR1 is MNHEY, CDR2 SVGAGI. The length of the CDR3 is 13 residues. V lost 3 bases, J lost 6 bases, and 12 bases lay in between. The CDR3 DNA reads TGTGCCAGCAGTTATCTGGGGGTAAGCGAGCAGTACTTC. This sequence encodes CASSYLGVSEQYF.

The table lists this clonotype with many counts. The V and J genes are TRBV7-2 and TRBJ2-5; TRBD2 aligns across 11 bases. The CDR3 sequence is 16 residues long. V was pared by 5 bases and J by 1 base, with 6 bases of the junction left unmatched. CDR1 is SGHTA and CDR2 is FQGNSA in the germline V gene. The CDR3 here is CASSKSLAGGQETQYF. DNA for the CDR3: TGTGCCAGCAGCAAATCTCTAGCGGGGGGCCAAGAGACCCAGTACTTC.

There are many counts of this clonotype. Its ends do not fully match the called genes, so a read error is possible. This sequence joins TRBV7-7 and TRBJ2-7; 7 bases line up with TRBD2. Germline V gene data show CDR1 as SSHAT and CDR2 as FNYEAQ (reference sequence). The CDR3 has 14 residues. Here the CDR3 DNA reads TGTGCTAGCAGCCTAGCGGAGGGAGGCTACGAGCAGTACTTC. Its translation is CASSLAEGGYEQYF. The full variable domain, completed using reference TRBV7-7 and TRBJ2-7, is GAGVSQSPRYKVTKRGQDVTLRCDPISSHATLYWYQQALGQGPEFLTYFNYEAQPDKSGLPSDRFSAERPEGSISTLTIQRTEQRDSAMYRCASSLAEGGYEQYFGPGTRLTVT.

There are many counts of this clonotype. J is TRBJ2-2 and V is TRBV7-2, with 7 bases lining up with TRBD1. The J segment lost 2 bases and the V segment lost 6 bases, leaving 6 bases of the junction unmatched. The CDR3 runs 15 residues. Germline CDR1 and CDR2: SGHTA and FQGNSA. The DNA of the CDR3 is TGTGCCAGCAGATCAGGGGGTGGAAACACCGGGGAGCTGTTTTTT. Translated, it gives CASRSGGGNTGELFF.

This clonotype was counted at least ten times. The rearrangement joins TRBV20-1 to TRBJ2-3; D gene ambiguous. The CDR3 contains 13 residues. The V gene's germline CDR1 is DFQATT and CDR2 SNEGSKA (reference sequence). Trimming pared 6 bases from V and 5 bases from J, leaving 15 bases between. The CDR3 DNA follows: TGCAGTGCCGCTCAGGAAGTGAAAGATACGCAGTATTTT. Protein sequence: CSAAQEVKDTQYF.

This clonotype has at least ten counts. The chain joins TRBV6-1 to TRBJ2-5; TRBD2 aligns across 14 bases. Germline-derived CDR1 and CDR2 are MNHNS and SASEGT. The CDR3 extends over 16 amino acids. With 5 bases clipped from V and 4 bases from J, the junction kept 6 bases outside the gene matches. The CDR3 sequence is CASSHGTSGGGETQYF. The CDR3 region has the DNA TGTGCCAGCAGTCATGGGACTAGCGGGGGTGGAGAGACCCAGTACTTC.

This clonotype has only a few counts. The CDR3 reads CASSPRAGAVDEQFF. The DNA for the CDR3 is TGTGCCAGCAGCCCCCGCGCGGGGGCGGTCGATGAGCAGTTCTTC. The genes are TRBV7-6 and TRBJ2-1; D perhaps matches TRBD2 (7 bases). Germline lookup yields CDR1 SGHVS and CDR2 FNYEAQ. This CDR3 contains 15 residues. V was cut by 5 bases and J by 8 bases, with 19 bases left in between.